This T cell receptor beta chain came from a study of blood T cell repertoires in COVID-19. Looking at the study overall: The origin of the acute and convalescent COVID-19 samples was the United States, Italy and Spain. T cells, B-cell-depleted T cells, or PBMCs provided the cDNA or gDNA that served as material.

Source study methods: Estimation of nucleated cell counts was performed using reference gene primer amplification. Measured with immunoSEQ multiplex PCR; TCRdb has only the in-frame clones, and not every one. V, J and clone size are those of that table, while D and trimming were read from the DNA. The sample shows 90,000 to 100,000 clones, roughly 85% of them seen only once. Input material: peripheral blood. The receptor comes from a man at least 80 years old with acute or convalescent COVID-19.

Written as DNA, the CDR3 is TGTGCCAGCAGCCAAGGAAGAAGCGGTCCCCCCACAGATACGCAGTATTTT. Protein: CASSQGRSGPPTDTQYF. This chain connects TRBV3-1 (or the pseudogene TRBV3-2) to TRBJ2-3, with a tentative D call TRBD2 (5 bases). The CDR3 totals 17 residues. The germline gives CDR1 LGHDT, CDR2 YNNKEL (reference sequence). The germline V and J ends were trimmed by 1 base and 2 bases, with 16 bases remaining between them.